The source of this T cell receptor (beta chain) is a study of blood T cell repertoires in COVID-19. Study context: Specimens from acute and convalescent COVID-19 originated in the United States, Italy and Spain.

V lost 5 bases to trimming and J lost 2 bases, with 16 bases between them. Germline CDR1 MNHEY, CDR2 SMNVEV (reference sequence). This CDR3 contains 16 residues. Produced via immunoSEQ multiplex PCR; TCRdb's table is partial and in-frame only. The sample lists around 140,000 clones, about 90% occurring once. The receptor comes from a woman aged 45-59 years with acute or convalescent COVID-19. The sequenced sample was peripheral blood. The chain employs TRBV27 and TRBJ1-5; perhaps TRBD1 as D (6 bases). In DNA form, the CDR3 reads TGTGCCAGCAGTCCTATACCCCGGACAGGCAATCAGCCCCAGCATTTT. This codes for CASSPIPRTGNQPQHF.